Included here is one T cell receptor (beta chain) sequence, with context. Preparing the TCRbeta library involved the use of unique molecular identifiers. TCRdb passed the PCR reads through MiXCR, listing each CDR3 protein once. The sample carries approximately 400,000 distinct CDR3 sequences, 9.5% to 13% recorded once. The entry originates in a study of T-cell reconstitution after alpha-beta-depleted transplantation in children. Trimming left V 3 bases short and J 2 bases short, with 13 bases between. CDR1 is ENHRY and CDR2 is SYGVKD in the germline V gene. The CDR3 is made up of 15 amino acids. This material consisted of PBMCs from the stem cell graft donor, taken from the stem cell graft. This chain joins TRBV10-3 and TRBJ2-5; possibly TRBD1 or TRBD2 for D (5 bases each). The TCR was taken from a human donor who donated a stem cell graft to a child with acute myeloid leukemia. For the CDR3, the DNA is TGTGCCATCAGTGATCGTACGGGACCACAAGAGACCCAGTACTTC. Its protein is CAISDRTGPQETQYF.